One sample yielded the 25 T cell receptor beta chains listed below, sequenced in a study of CXCR3-negative and CXCR3-positive naive CD8 T cells. Libraries were UMI-labeled 5' RACE TRB cDNA. TCRdb reprocessed the 5' RACE reads, keeping one entry per CDR3 protein, no DNA. In total, the table holds tens of thousands of distinct CDR3 sequences. The material sequenced was naive CXCR3- CD8+ T cells from blood. Subset reported: CD45RO-CCR7+CD27+CD95- naive CD8+ T cells lacking CXCR3 (TNR3-). The receptors come from a human donor in good health. Some clones in this sample may be carry-over from other donors' samples.

The chain has TRBV12-3 or TRBV12-4 and TRBJ2-7. This CDR3 spans 11 amino acids. CDR3 amino acids: CASSVAYEQYF.

The chain couples TRBV28 to TRBJ2-2; TCRdb's D call of TRBD2 is untestable without DNA. Germline values: CDR1 MDHEN, CDR2 SYDVKM. This CDR3 region has 14 residues. The CDR3 is CATRLGMNTGELFF.

The V call is TRBV5-1, the J call TRBJ1-1. This CDR3 contains 13 residues. CDR1 is SGHRS, CDR2 YFSETQ, per germline. The CDR3 sequence: CASSDDVNTEAFF.

The gene calls are TRBV29-1 and TRBJ1-1; TCRdb's D call of TRBD1 is untestable without DNA. The germline gives CDR1 SQVTM, CDR2 ANQGSEA. The CDR3 sequence is 12 residues long. The CDR3 loop is CSALTPRGEAFF.

This rearrangement joins TRBV4-1 to TRBJ1-6. CDR1 is MGHRA and CDR2 is YSYEKL in the germline V gene. This CDR3 comprises 15 residues. The CDR3 protein is CASSPRDEFGSPLHF.

This chain connects TRBV7-9 to TRBJ1-2; the D call of TRBD1 rests on TCRdb alone, since no DNA is present to check it. Germline V lookup: CDR1 SEHNR, CDR2 FQNEAQ (reference sequence). The CDR3 has 13 residues. The CDR3 here is CASSLGQMRGYTF.

This sequence joins TRBV27 and TRBJ1-6; TCRdb indicates TRBD1, and absent DNA this call remains unverified. The CDR3 is 16 amino acids. Germline CDR1 is MNHEY and CDR2 is SMNVEV (reference sequence). The chain's CDR3 is CASSFPGQGEGSPLHF.

V usage is TRBV14 and J usage is TRBJ2-2; lacking DNA, the TRBD1 call made by TCRdb goes unchecked. CDR3 length equals 15 residues. Germline loops: CDR1 SGHDN, CDR2 FVKESK. The CDR3 sequence is CASSQWTGNTGELFF.

This chain links TRBV2 with TRBJ2-7; the D gene TCRdb calls, TRBD1, cannot be checked with no DNA. The CDR3 sequence is 14 residues long. Germline CDR1 SNHLY, CDR2 FYNNEI. The CDR3 protein is CASSGDSRAYEQYF.

The chain couples TRBV27 to TRBJ2-3. In germline, CDR1 is MNHEY, CDR2 SMNVEV (reference sequence). The CDR3 loop spans 15 amino acids. The CDR3 region is CASSSGQLHTDTQYF.

The J gene is TRBJ1-1, the V gene TRBV20-1; the TRBD1 assignment by TCRdb is unverifiable without DNA. The CDR3 consists of 13 residues. Germline CDR1 and CDR2: DFQATT and SNEGSKA (reference sequence). CDR3 protein: CSARGHMNTEAFF.

This sequence joins TRBV3-1 and TRBJ2-1; TCRdb names TRBD1, which stays unverified in the absence of DNA. This CDR3 has 17 residues. Germline loops: CDR1 LGHDT, CDR2 YNNKEL (reference sequence). CDR3: CASSPGTKAAVYNEQFF.

V and J are TRBV20-1 and TRBJ2-3; the TRBD2 assignment by TCRdb is unverifiable without DNA. The CDR3 loop spans 16 amino acids. Germline CDR1 reads DFQATT; CDR2 reads SNEGSKA (reference sequence). This CDR3 is CSVILGAGGLTDTQYF.

This chain joins TRBV28 and TRBJ2-5; lacking DNA, the TRBD1 call made by TCRdb goes unchecked. Germline V gene lookup returns CDR1 MDHEN and CDR2 SYDVKM. CDR3 length: 16 amino acids. The CDR3 reads CASSSFPGELGETQYF.

The V and J genes are TRBV7-9 and TRBJ1-4; TCRdb picks TRBD1, but there is no DNA to check that call. The CDR3 contains 15 residues. Germline values: CDR1 SEHNR, CDR2 FQNEAQ (reference sequence). CDR3 amino acids: CASSFGQGVDEKLFF.

The chain carries TRBV5-1 and TRBJ2-4; TCRdb proposes TRBD2, but this gene call is untestable without DNA. CDR3 length equals 17 residues. Germline V gene sequence: CDR1 SGHRS, CDR2 YFSETQ. The CDR3 loop is CASSWTSGYEGKNIQYF. Based on the CDR3 plus reference TRBV5-1 and TRBJ2-4, the full variable domain is KAGVTQTPRYLIKTRGQQVTLSCSPISGHRSVSWYQQTPGQGLQFLFEYFSETQRNKGNFPGRFSGRQFSNSRSEMNVSTLELGDSALYLCASSWTSGYEGKNIQYFGAGTRLSVL.

The CDR3 sequence is CSVVFGPYGYTF. The chain employs TRBV29-1 and TRBJ1-2. Germline V CDR1 and CDR2: SQVTM, ANQGSEA. The CDR3 runs to 12 residues.

The chain employs TRBV11-3 and TRBJ1-2. The CDR3 consists of 15 residues. The germline V gene encodes CDR1 SGHNT and CDR2 YENEEA. The CDR3 here is CASSLGQDLSYGYTF.

The chain has TRBV13 and TRBJ2-2; lacking DNA, the TRBD1 call made by TCRdb goes unchecked. The germline V gene encodes CDR1 PRHDT and CDR2 FYEKMQ (reference sequence). The CDR3 is made up of 16 amino acids. The CDR3: CASSPDRGGNTGELFF.

This chain links TRBV7-9 with TRBJ2-1; TCRdb proposes TRBD1, but this gene call is untestable without DNA. Germline assignment: CDR1 SEHNR and CDR2 FQNEAQ (reference sequence). This CDR3 region has 14 residues. The CDR3: CASSPDGGYNEQFF.

The chain is built from TRBV15 and TRBJ2-7; TCRdb picks TRBD1, but there is no DNA to check that call. The CDR3 consists of 16 residues. The germline V gene has CDR1 LNHNV and CDR2 YYDKDF (reference sequence). CDR3 loop: CATSRARGTYSYEQYF.

CDR3 sequence reads: CASSEFGSGSSDTQYF. The rearrangement links TRBV2 to TRBJ2-3; the TCRdb call, TRBD2, lacks DNA for checking. The germline V gene has CDR1 SNHLY and CDR2 FYNNEI. The CDR3 sequence is 16 residues long.

The genes are TRBV6-4 and TRBJ2-3; the TCRdb call, TRBD2, lacks DNA for checking. Germline V gives CDR1 MRHNA, CDR2 SNTAGT. This CDR3 is built from 14 residues. CDR3 in amino acids: CASSARGGTDTQYF.

This rearrangement joins TRBV7-2 to TRBJ1-1. Germline lookup yields CDR1 SGHTA and CDR2 FQGNSA. CDR3 length: 13 amino acids. CDR3: CASSLGGGSEAFF. Full variable domain (outside the CDR3, taken from reference TRBV7-2 and TRBJ1-1): GAGVSQSPSNKVTEKGKDVELRCDPISGHTALYWYRQSLGQGLEFLIYFQGNSAPDKSGLPSDRFSAERTGGSVSTLTIQRTQQEDSAVYLCASSLGGGSEAFFGQGTRLTVV.

The chain is built from TRBV12-3 or TRBV12-4 and TRBJ2-7; TCRdb outputs TRBD1, but without DNA this stays unchecked. The CDR3 extends over 15 amino acids. CDR3: CASSSPGTGVGEQYF.